A selection of T cell receptor beta chains follows, all from one sample in a study of graft-versus-host responses after intestinal transplantation. No antigen has been identified for these receptors. Profiling relied on immunoSEQ multiplex PCR, and the TCRdb table lists in-frame clones only, not all of them. Here the sample spans roughly 99,000 clones, 92% being singletons. The sequencing here drew on unstimulated CD8+ T cells sorted from spleen or lymph node cells, taken before transplant. These receptors were taken from a human donor who was the organ donor for an intestinal transplant. Both conserved end residues are part of each CDR3. Each record gives: V gene, clone size, D gene, J gene, CDR3 DNA, CDR3 protein. The D gene is left open where the match is weak. Part of the rows lack a size; the others show once, few, many or a class for expanded clones.

v_gene: TRBV9
abundance: .
d_gene: .
j_gene: TRBJ2-7
CDR3nt: TGTGCCAGCAGCGTACATAGGGGGGGCGGACTCCACTTC
CDR3aa: CASSVHRGGGLHF

v_gene: TRBV6-5
abundance: .
d_gene: TRBD2
j_gene: TRBJ2-1
CDR3nt: TGTGCCATCGCCCTTGGGACTAACAATGAGCAGTTCTTC
CDR3aa: CAIALGTNNEQFF

v_gene: TRBV6-1
abundance: .
d_gene: .
j_gene: TRBJ2-7
CDR3nt: TGTGCCAGCAGTGAGGGGCCCCTTACCTACGAGCAGTACTTC
CDR3aa: CASSEGPLTYEQYF

v_gene: TRBV28
abundance: .
d_gene: .
j_gene: TRBJ1-2
CDR3nt: TGTGCCAGCAGTTCGTTCAACGGGTACTATGGCTACACCTTC
CDR3aa: CASSSFNGYYGYTF

v_gene: TRBV5-6
abundance: .
d_gene: .
j_gene: TRBJ1-6
CDR3nt: TGTGCCAGCAGTTCCGGGACACTTGATTCACCCCTCCACTTT
CDR3aa: CASSSGTLDSPLHF

v_gene: TRBV6-5
abundance: .
d_gene: TRBD1
j_gene: TRBJ1-1
CDR3nt: TGTGCCACGATACGGGACAGCATGAACACTGAAGCTTTCTTT
CDR3aa: CATIRDSMNTEAFF

v_gene: TRBV4-1
abundance: few
d_gene: TRBD2
j_gene: TRBJ2-7
CDR3nt: TGCGCCAGCAGCGATAGCGGGTTCTCCTACGAGCAGTACTTC
CDR3aa: CASSDSGFSYEQYF

v_gene: TRBV2
abundance: .
d_gene: .
j_gene: TRBJ2-3
CDR3nt: TGTGCCAGCAGTACTCCGACCCGAGCGCACTCAGATACGCAGTATTTT
CDR3aa: CASSTPTRAHSDTQYF

v_gene: TRBV5-1
abundance: .
d_gene: TRBD1
j_gene: TRBJ1-1
CDR3nt: TGCGCCAGCAGCTTGGCTCAGGGGGCAACGAACACTGAAGCTTTCTTT
CDR3aa: CASSLAQGATNTEAFF

v_gene: TRBV6-5
abundance: .
d_gene: .
j_gene: TRBJ2-7
CDR3nt: TGTGCCAGCAGTTCACAGGGATCCTCCTACGAGCAGTACTTC
CDR3aa: CASSSQGSSYEQYF

v_gene: TRBV5-1
abundance: .
d_gene: TRBD2
j_gene: TRBJ2-5
CDR3nt: TGCGCCAGCAGCTTTAGACTAGCCAGGGAGACCCAGTACTTC
CDR3aa: CASSFRLARETQYF

v_gene: TRBV28
abundance: .
d_gene: .
j_gene: TRBJ2-5
CDR3nt: TGTGCCAGCAGTTTGTCCCGTGGCGGAGAGACCCAGTACTTC
CDR3aa: CASSLSRGGETQYF

v_gene: TRBV6-1
abundance: .
d_gene: TRBD1
j_gene: TRBJ1-2
CDR3nt: TGTGCCAGCAGTGAGAGGGCGACAGGGGCCTATGGCTACACCTTC
CDR3aa: CASSERATGAYGYTF

v_gene: TRBV2
abundance: .
d_gene: TRBD1
j_gene: TRBJ2-3
CDR3nt: TGTGCCAGCAGTGCCAAGGGGGCGGCGGATACGCAGTATTTT
CDR3aa: CASSAKGAADTQYF

v_gene: TRBV6-5
abundance: once
d_gene: .
j_gene: TRBJ2-4
CDR3nt: TGTGCCAGCAGCTCCGGTACAGTTACAAACATTCAGTACTTC
CDR3aa: CASSSGTVTNIQYF

v_gene: TRBV19
abundance: .
d_gene: .
j_gene: TRBJ1-1
CDR3nt: TGTGCCAGCATGACAGCAACTATTCTAAGGGACTCTGAAGCTTTCTTT
CDR3aa: CASMTATILRDSEAFF

v_gene: TRBV4-1
abundance: .
d_gene: .
j_gene: TRBJ2-7
CDR3nt: TGCGCCAGCAGCCAAGATCGGCTTCAGGGGACGTACGAGCAGTACTTC
CDR3aa: CASSQDRLQGTYEQYF

v_gene: TRBV27
abundance: .
d_gene: TRBD2
j_gene: TRBJ2-1
CDR3nt: TGTGCCAGCAGTCCCATAGCGGGAGGATACAATGAGCAGTTCTTC
CDR3aa: CASSPIAGGYNEQFF

v_gene: TRBV11-2
abundance: .
d_gene: .
j_gene: TRBJ1-2
CDR3nt: TGTGCCAGCAGCTCCGGACCCTCCGGGGGTGGCTACACCTTC
CDR3aa: CASSSGPSGGGYTF

v_gene: TRBV19
abundance: .
d_gene: .
j_gene: TRBJ2-1
CDR3nt: TGTGCCAGTAGTATAGCCAGAAGCTCCTACAATGAGCAGTTCTTC
CDR3aa: CASSIARSSYNEQFF

v_gene: TRBV10-3
abundance: .
d_gene: .
j_gene: TRBJ2-7
CDR3nt: TGTGCCATCAGTCCCTGGGGGCCTCACGAGCAGTACTTC
CDR3aa: CAISPWGPHEQYF

v_gene: TRBV7-8
abundance: .
d_gene: .
j_gene: TRBJ2-7
CDR3nt: TGTGCCAGCACCCTGCTATACTATTCAGCAGATCAGTACTTC
CDR3aa: CASTLLYYSADQYF

v_gene: TRBV5-6
abundance: .
d_gene: .
j_gene: TRBJ2-1
CDR3nt: TGTGCCAGCAGCTTGGAAGGGGGTTTGGTTGAGCAGTTCTTC
CDR3aa: CASSLEGGLVEQFF

v_gene: TRBV14
abundance: .
d_gene: TRBD1
j_gene: TRBJ2-7
CDR3nt: TGTGCCAGCAGCCAAGATTGGACAGGGGCCTACGAGCAGTACTTC
CDR3aa: CASSQDWTGAYEQYF

v_gene: TRBV14
abundance: .
d_gene: TRBD2
j_gene: TRBJ2-7
CDR3nt: TGTGCCAGCAGCCAAGGGGGGACTAGGAACGAGCAGTACTTC
CDR3aa: CASSQGGTRNEQYF

v_gene: TRBV29-1
abundance: .
d_gene: .
j_gene: TRBJ1-1
CDR3nt: TGCAGCGTTGGGATCCGGGACATTAAGAACACTGAAGCTTTCTTT
CDR3aa: CSVGIRDIKNTEAFF

v_gene: TRBV5-4
abundance: .
d_gene: .
j_gene: TRBJ2-2
CDR3nt: TGTGCCAGCAGCTTTCCTAGTGCCGGGGAGCTGTTTTTT
CDR3aa: CASSFPSAGELFF

v_gene: TRBV5-6
abundance: .
d_gene: TRBD2
j_gene: TRBJ2-3
CDR3nt: TGTGCCAGCAGCAAACTAGCGGGCCTCACAGATACGCAGTATTTT
CDR3aa: CASSKLAGLTDTQYF

v_gene: TRBV6-5
abundance: few
d_gene: .
j_gene: TRBJ2-7
CDR3nt: TGTGCCAGCGGTAGCTCCTATAGGTACGAGCAGTACTTC
CDR3aa: CASGSSYRYEQYF

v_gene: TRBV7-8
abundance: .
d_gene: .
j_gene: TRBJ2-2
CDR3nt: TGTGCCAGCAGCTTATTAGCTAGCTTCGGACCTCAGAACACCGGGGAGCTGTTTTTT
CDR3aa: CASSLLASFGPQNTGELFF

v_gene: TRBV6-6
abundance: .
d_gene: TRBD1
j_gene: TRBJ2-3
CDR3nt: TGTGCCAGCAGTTACTTGGGACAGGGGATCCATGGGCAGTATTTT
CDR3aa: CASSYLGQGIHGQYF

v_gene: TRBV5-1
abundance: once
d_gene: TRBD1
j_gene: TRBJ2-3
CDR3nt: TGCGCCAGCAGCTTGGCCACAGGGGCCACCCCCGGGGCAGATACGCAGTATTTT
CDR3aa: CASSLATGATPGADTQYF

v_gene: TRBV6-6
abundance: once
d_gene: TRBD1
j_gene: TRBJ1-6
CDR3nt: TGTGCCAGCAGAAGGACAGGGGGCTTGATTTCACCCCTCCACTTT
CDR3aa: CASRRTGGLISPLHF

v_gene: TRBV15
abundance: .
d_gene: TRBD1
j_gene: TRBJ1-4
CDR3nt: TGTGCCACCAGCAGCCGACGAGCGTGGGACAGGAGAAATGAAAAACTGTTTTTT
CDR3aa: CATSSRRAWDRRNEKLFF

v_gene: TRBV5-1
abundance: .
d_gene: .
j_gene: TRBJ2-4
CDR3nt: TGCGCCAGCAGCTTGGACGGCGGGAACGTCCCGTTTGCCAAAAACATTCAGTACTTC
CDR3aa: CASSLDGGNVPFAKNIQYF

v_gene: TRBV4-2
abundance: .
d_gene: TRBD2
j_gene: TRBJ2-7
CDR3nt: TGTGCCAGCAGCCTCCTAGCGGGAGGCTACGAGCAGTACTTC
CDR3aa: CASSLLAGGYEQYF

v_gene: TRBV7-9
abundance: .
d_gene: .
j_gene: TRBJ2-5
CDR3nt: TGTGCCAGCACCAGGGCAGGGGAGGAGACCCAGTACTTC
CDR3aa: CASTRAGEETQYF

v_gene: TRBV28
abundance: .
d_gene: .
j_gene: TRBJ1-5
CDR3nt: TGTGCCAGCAGTTTCTTCGGAGAGATGATTAATCAGCCCCAGCATTTT
CDR3aa: CASSFFGEMINQPQHF

v_gene: TRBV27
abundance: .
d_gene: TRBD2
j_gene: TRBJ2-7
CDR3nt: TGTGCCAGCAGTTTATCGCTTGGAGCGGGAGGGAGCTACGAGCAGTACTTC
CDR3aa: CASSLSLGAGGSYEQYF

v_gene: TRBV6-1
abundance: .
d_gene: .
j_gene: TRBJ1-5
CDR3nt: TGTGCCAGCAGTGTATACCCGCACCACTATCAGCCCCAGCATTTT
CDR3aa: CASSVYPHHYQPQHF

v_gene: TRBV28
abundance: .
d_gene: .
j_gene: TRBJ1-2
CDR3nt: TGTGCCAGCAGCCTGACAGCTAACTATGGCTACACCTTC
CDR3aa: CASSLTANYGYTF

v_gene: TRBV9
abundance: .
d_gene: .
j_gene: TRBJ2-2
CDR3nt: TGTGCCAGCAGCGTAGGGGGCCACACCGGGGAGCTGTTTTTT
CDR3aa: CASSVGGHTGELFF

v_gene: TRBV28
abundance: .
d_gene: TRBD1
j_gene: TRBJ1-4
CDR3nt: TGTGCCAGCAGTTTACGGGACAGACTATCTTTTTTAACGGGCGAAAAACTGTTTTTT
CDR3aa: CASSLRDRLSFLTGEKLFF

v_gene: TRBV6-1
abundance: .
d_gene: .
j_gene: TRBJ2-1
CDR3nt: TGTGCCAGCAGTGAAGCGGTCGGTACAGGGATGATATACAATGAGCAGTTCTTC
CDR3aa: CASSEAVGTGMIYNEQFF

v_gene: TRBV7-8
abundance: .
d_gene: TRBD1
j_gene: TRBJ1-5
CDR3nt: TGTGCCAGCAGCTGGATAACAGGGGCCTATAGCAATCAGCCCCAGCATTTT
CDR3aa: CASSWITGAYSNQPQHF

v_gene: TRBV4-1
abundance: .
d_gene: .
j_gene: TRBJ2-3
CDR3nt: TGCGCCAGCAGCCAAGGGGGGACTGGCACGCAGTATTTT
CDR3aa: CASSQGGTGTQYF

v_gene: TRBV19
abundance: .
d_gene: .
j_gene: TRBJ1-4
CDR3nt: TGTGCCAGTAGTATGAGGTCAGCCCCTAATGAAAAACTGTTTTTT
CDR3aa: CASSMRSAPNEKLFF